The clone carrying this T cell receptor (beta chain) occurred once. Its antigen is undetermined. The sample originates from a study of Ad26.COV2.S vaccination and SARS-CoV-2 variants. The overall study: The study gave Ad26.COV2.S intramuscularly, once or twice 56 days apart. Study results and limitations: It was found that vaccine and placebo recipients had similar non-spike TCR breadth.

The treatment was: around 19 received Ad26.COV2.S at low or high dose, single or two shots; a few received placebo; per-sample allocation not given. After the first vaccine or placebo injection, samples were drawn on day 63. Based in Boston, the donor was an adult of 18-55 years. Trimming shortened V by 1 base and J by 4 bases, and 11 bases separated the two germline ends. The CDR3 extends over 16 amino acids. Germline assignment: CDR1 SGHTA and CDR2 FQGNSA. The repertoire was sequenced with immunoSEQ multiplex PCR; TCRdb's copy has only in-frame clones and lacks some. Of a few hundred thousand clones in the sample, 83% are singletons; the top ten hold about 8%.

Sequences were derived from peripheral blood, sampled in a trial of Ad26.COV2.S vaccine versus placebo. This TCR derives from a person aged 18-60 years who received the Ad26.COV2.S COVID-19 vaccine or a placebo. The chain combines TRBV7-2 with TRBJ1-6; D unresolved. The CDR3 sequence: CASSLGSGLYNSPLHF. CDR3 DNA: TGTGCCAGCAGCTTAGGGTCAGGTCTATATAATTCACCCCTCCACTTT. The entire variable domain, with the rest obtained from reference TRBV7-2 and TRBJ1-6, is as follows: GAGVSQSPSNKVTEKGKDVELRCDPISGHTALYWYRQSLGQGLEFLIYFQGNSAPDKSGLPSDRFSAERTGGSVSTLTIQRTQQEDSAVYLCASSLGSGLYNSPLHFGNGTRLTVT.